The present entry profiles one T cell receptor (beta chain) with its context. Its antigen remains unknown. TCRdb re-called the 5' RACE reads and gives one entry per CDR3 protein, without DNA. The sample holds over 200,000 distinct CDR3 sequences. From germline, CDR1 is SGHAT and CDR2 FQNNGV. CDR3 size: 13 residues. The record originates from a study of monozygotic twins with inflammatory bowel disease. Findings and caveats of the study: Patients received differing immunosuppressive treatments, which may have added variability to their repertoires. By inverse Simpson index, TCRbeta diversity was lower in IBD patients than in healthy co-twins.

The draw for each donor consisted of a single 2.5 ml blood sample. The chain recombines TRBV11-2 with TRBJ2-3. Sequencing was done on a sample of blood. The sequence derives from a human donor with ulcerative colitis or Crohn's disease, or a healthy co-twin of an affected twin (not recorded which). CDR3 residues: CASSFGRTDTQYF.